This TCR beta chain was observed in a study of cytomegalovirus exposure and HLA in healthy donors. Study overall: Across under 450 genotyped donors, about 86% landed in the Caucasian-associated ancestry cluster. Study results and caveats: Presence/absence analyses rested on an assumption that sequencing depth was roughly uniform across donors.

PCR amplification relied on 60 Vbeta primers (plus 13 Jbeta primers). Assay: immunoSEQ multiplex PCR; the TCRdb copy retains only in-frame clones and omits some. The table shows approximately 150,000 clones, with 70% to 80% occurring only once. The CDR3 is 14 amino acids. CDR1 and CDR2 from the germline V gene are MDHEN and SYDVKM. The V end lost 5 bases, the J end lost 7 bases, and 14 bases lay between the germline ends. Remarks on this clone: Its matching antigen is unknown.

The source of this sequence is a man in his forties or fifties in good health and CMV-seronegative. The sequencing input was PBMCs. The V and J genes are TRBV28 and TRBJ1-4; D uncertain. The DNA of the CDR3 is TGTGCCAGCAGTCTAGACCAACCGCCTGAAAAACTGTTTTTT. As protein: CASSLDQPPEKLFF.